Listed below are T cell receptor beta chains from one sample, sequenced in a study of identical twins. Using its own MiXCR run on the 5' RACE reads, TCRdb lists one record per CDR3 protein. The sample holds around 960,000 distinct CDR3 sequences, about 12% seen once. The data were also submitted as part of a second study, on yellow fever vaccine responses in identical twins.

The specimen sequenced was PBMCs. The receptors come from a woman younger than 30 in good health. Each CDR3 is given with its conserved first and last residue. The order of the fields is clone size, J gene, D gene, V gene, CDR3 DNA, CDR3 protein. The D gene is left open where the match is weak. Size is omitted from some rows. Given values are once, few, many or a class for expanded clones.

size: NA; J: TRBJ2-5; D: NA; V: TRBV14; DNA: TGTGCCAGCAGCCAAACCCACGGGGCAAAAGAGACCCAGTACTTC; CDR3: CASSQTHGAKETQYF
size: few; J: TRBJ2-3; D: NA; V: TRBV2; DNA: TGTGCCAGCAGTGAATGGGGCGGAATCACAGATACGCAGTATTTT; CDR3: CASSEWGGITDTQYF
size: few; J: TRBJ1-2; D: NA; V: TRBV12-3/TRBV12-4; DNA: TGTGCCAGCAGTTTCGGGGTTGACTATGGCTACACCTTC; CDR3: CASSFGVDYGYTF
size: NA; J: TRBJ2-1; D: NA; V: TRBV20-1; DNA: TGCAGTGCTAGAGATCCCCAGACTAGTTTGGGTCTCAATGAGCAGTTCTTC; CDR3: CSARDPQTSLGLNEQFF
size: few; J: TRBJ2-5; D: NA; V: TRBV11-2; DNA: TGTGCCAGCAGCTCACGGACAATCCAAGAGACCCAGTACTTC; CDR3: CASSSRTIQETQYF
size: few; J: TRBJ2-7; D: NA; V: TRBV11-2; DNA: TGTGCCAGCAGCTTAGATCTTACCGAGTACGAGCAGTACTTC; CDR3: CASSLDLTEYEQYF
size: few; J: TRBJ2-1; D: TRBD1; V: TRBV5-1; DNA: TGCGCCAGCAGCATACCCGGGACAGGGGGGAACAATGAGCAGTTCTTC; CDR3: CASSIPGTGGNNEQFF
size: many; J: TRBJ2-1; D: TRBD2; V: TRBV12-3/TRBV12-4; DNA: TGTGCCAGCACGACGGGAGGCCATGAGCAGTTCTTC; CDR3: CASTTGGHEQFF
size: NA; J: TRBJ2-3; D: TRBD2; V: TRBV5-6; DNA: TGTGCCAGCAGCTTACTAGCGGGGGGCGTCGGGACAGATACGCAGTATTTT; CDR3: CASSLLAGGVGTDTQYF
size: NA; J: TRBJ2-1; D: TRBD1; V: TRBV6-1; DNA: TGTGCCAGCAGGCCCGACAGGGTGCGGAGCAATGAGCAGTTCTTC; CDR3: CASRPDRVRSNEQFF
size: few; J: TRBJ1-5; D: TRBD1; V: TRBV20-1; DNA: TGCACTATGCCGGGACAGGGATTACAGCCCCAGCATTTT; CDR3: CTMPGQGLQPQHF
size: few; J: TRBJ2-2; D: TRBD1; V: TRBV12-3/TRBV12-4; DNA: TGTGCCAGCAGACTCGGACAGGGGGCGAACACCGGGGAGCTGTTTTTT; CDR3: CASRLGQGANTGELFF
size: few; J: TRBJ2-1; D: TRBD2; V: TRBV20-1; DNA: TGCAGTGCTAGGGGCGGGAGCTACAATGAGCAGTTCTTC; CDR3: CSARGGSYNEQFF
size: few; J: TRBJ2-1; D: TRBD1; V: TRBV24-1; DNA: TGTGCCACCAGTGATTCCCCTGGACAGGGGGGCTACAATGAGCAGTTCTTC; CDR3: CATSDSPGQGGYNEQFF
size: few; J: TRBJ2-7; D: NA; V: TRBV18; DNA: TGTGCCAGCTCACCCGACAACTACGAGCAGTACTTC; CDR3: CASSPDNYEQYF
size: many; J: TRBJ1-4; D: NA; V: TRBV2; DNA: TGTGCCAGCAGGGGTGATGCAACTAATGAAAAACTGTTTTTT; CDR3: CASRGDATNEKLFF
size: few; J: TRBJ2-3; D: NA; V: TRBV29-1; DNA: TGCAGCGTTGACCCACTGAGGAGCAGTACCGGGACAGATACGCAGTATTTT; CDR3: CSVDPLRSSTGTDTQYF